This T cell receptor (beta chain) was sequenced for a study of cytomegalovirus exposure and HLA in healthy donors. Using immunoSEQ multiplex PCR, the repertoire was profiled, and TCRdb retains in-frame clones only, with some absent. The profile shows fewer than 250,000 clones, over 65% of them singletons. The specimen sequenced was PBMCs. The sequence was collected from a woman under 30 in good health and CMV-seronegative.

The CDR3 DNA reads as TGTGCCAGCAGCTTGGATCAGGGCACCCTCGGTTCCCAGCATTTT. Its translation: CASSLDQGTLGSQHF. This chain joins TRBV5-5 and TRBJ1-5; possible D gene TRBD1, 5 bases. The length of the CDR3 is 15 residues. Trimming shortened V by 0 bases and J by 11 bases, and 18 bases separated the two germline ends. Germline loops: CDR1 SGHKS, CDR2 YYEKEE (reference sequence).